The rows below give T cell receptor beta chains drawn from one sample of a study of blood T cell repertoires in COVID-19. The method was immunoSEQ multiplex PCR; TCRdb's version includes in-frame clones alone and lacks a portion of them. The sample lists roughly 380,000 clones, 81% occurring once. The sample consisted of peripheral blood. These receptors were obtained from a human donor with acute or convalescent COVID-19. The donor label of this sample is uncertain. CDR3s leave out the opening cysteine and the closing phenylalanine or tryptophan. Not every row has a clone size; where given, it reads once, few, many or a size class.

abundance	v_gene	CDR3aa
NA	TRBV29-1	SLKTRGENNEQF
NA	TRBV9	ASSPVTGINEKLF
many	TRBV14	ASSFDTGYGYT
NA	TRBV3-1/TRBV3-2	ASSQEAWSYEQY
NA	TRBV28	ASSSGQGRLQGYT
few	TRBV6-1	ASSEADRAYEQY
NA	TRBV10-3	ATAPGQGWIDTQY
NA	TRBV18	ASFMGQTNEKLF
NA	TRBV9	ASSVQGVTEAF
NA	TRBV5-8	ASSQGDRGGEKLF
NA	TRBV4-1	ASSRTLAGGSSYNEQF
few	TRBV18	ASSPGQHTGELF
NA	TRBV28	ASSGNRESTEAF
NA	TRBV10-2	ASSRQSIMNTEAF
few	TRBV27	ASSLAGSEAF
NA	TRBV7-6	ASSSHFGLAGTNTGELF
NA	TRBV18	ASSPPSAHHANTGELF
many	TRBV10-2	ASSDPRLDHNEQF
NA	TRBV29-1	SVPVGRCTEAF
few	TRBV10-2	ASTATGTETDTQY
few	TRBV24-1	ATSDSGPASVNTQY
NA	TRBV29-1	SVRQAGDSYEQY
few	TRBV11-2	ASSTSNNNEQF
NA	TRBV7-9	ASSHRQEGTEAF
once	TRBV20-1	SAAGGGGYT
NA	TRBV6-2/TRBV6-3	ASSYYGQGRNQPQH
NA	TRBV21-1	ASSKGTSGGNYEQF
NA	TRBV13	ASSLGIQSPSPLH
NA	TRBV19	ASRMEARIYNSPLH
once	TRBV7-9	ASIGGRGNEKLF
once	TRBV27	ASSLFPTGAGQPQH
few	TRBV18	ASSPGESNEKLF